The sequence of this T cell receptor beta chain was determined in a study of T cells after yellow fever vaccination. TCRdb re-called the 5' RACE reads through MiXCR, storing one row per CDR3 protein. The table has some 320,000 distinct CDR3 sequences, 8.7% seen once. This CDR3 spans 15 amino acids. Germline-derived CDR1 and CDR2 are SGHRS and YFSETQ. V was clipped by 4 bases and J by 1 base, with 14 bases between them. Study-wide findings and caveats: At 95% to 97% for CD4 and approximately 89% for CD8, most primary-vaccination clones showed up again after the booster.

This clonotype occurred many times. Its antigen is unknown. This material consisted of PBMCs, taken on the day of the first yellow fever vaccination. The V call is TRBV5-1, the J call TRBJ1-1; tentative D call: TRBD1 (5 bases). This TCR was sampled from a man younger than 35 who received the YFV17D yellow fever vaccine. The CDR3 spells CASSPSGTSNTEAFF. In nucleotides, the CDR3 is TGCGCCAGCAGCCCATCCGGGACCTCGAACACTGAAGCTTTCTTT.